This T cell receptor beta chain was sequenced in a study of OX40 agonist ivuxolimab in advanced cancers. Clones were read by immunoSEQ multiplex PCR, and TCRdb kept only the in-frame ones, dropping some. The top ten hold more than 20% of the sample, which has about 61,000 clones, over 80% seen once. V was pared by 2 bases and J by 6 bases, with 12 bases between. Germline CDR1 and CDR2: SEHNR and FQNEAQ (reference sequence). CDR3 length equals 14 residues. This TCR was recovered from an adult with an advanced solid tumor such as melanoma, head and neck, liver or kidney cancer. V is TRBV7-9 and J is TRBJ2-3; no firm D call. This material consisted of CD4+ or CD8+ T cells sorted from blood, taken in a trial of the OX40 agonist ivuxolimab. CDR3 nucleotides: TGTGCCAGCAGCTTATACCTAATAGGGGATACGCAGTATTTT. Its translation is CASSLYLIGDTQYF.